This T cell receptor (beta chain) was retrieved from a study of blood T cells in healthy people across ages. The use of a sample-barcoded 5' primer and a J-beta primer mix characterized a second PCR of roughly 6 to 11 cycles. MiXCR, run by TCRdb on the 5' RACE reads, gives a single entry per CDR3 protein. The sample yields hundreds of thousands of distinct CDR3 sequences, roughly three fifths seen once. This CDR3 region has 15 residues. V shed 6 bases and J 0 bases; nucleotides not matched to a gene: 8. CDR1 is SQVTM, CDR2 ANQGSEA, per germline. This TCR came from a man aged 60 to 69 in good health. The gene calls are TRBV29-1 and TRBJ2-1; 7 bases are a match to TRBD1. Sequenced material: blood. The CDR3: CSVHRGLSSYNEQFF. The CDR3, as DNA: TGCAGCGTCCACAGGGGCCTTAGCTCCTACAATGAGCAGTTCTTC.